Included here is one T cell receptor (beta chain) sequence, with context. Germline-derived CDR1 and CDR2 are MDHEN and SYDVKM. The CDR3 sequence is 14 residues long. The V segment lost 5 bases and the J segment 0 bases; nucleotides outside the gene matches: 2. This sample is drawn from a study of blood T cell repertoires in COVID-19. Study-wide context: The United States, Italy and Spain provided the acute and convalescent COVID-19 samples. From T cells, B-cell-depleted T cells, or PBMCs came the material, which was cDNA or gDNA.

Clones were sequenced by immunoSEQ multiplex PCR, and TCRdb holds only the in-frame ones, with some missing. The sample includes approximately 330,000 clones, around 89% of them seen just once. Seattle cases were enrolled at active infection and followed longitudinally. The sample was peripheral blood. The clonotype comes from a woman between 40 and 50 years old with COVID-19, enrolled during active disease. The gene calls are TRBV28 and TRBJ2-7, with 9 bases identical to TRBD1. The CDR3 sequence is CASSATGGSYEQYF. DNA for the CDR3: TGTGCCAGCAGTGCGACAGGGGGCTCCTACGAGCAGTACTTC.